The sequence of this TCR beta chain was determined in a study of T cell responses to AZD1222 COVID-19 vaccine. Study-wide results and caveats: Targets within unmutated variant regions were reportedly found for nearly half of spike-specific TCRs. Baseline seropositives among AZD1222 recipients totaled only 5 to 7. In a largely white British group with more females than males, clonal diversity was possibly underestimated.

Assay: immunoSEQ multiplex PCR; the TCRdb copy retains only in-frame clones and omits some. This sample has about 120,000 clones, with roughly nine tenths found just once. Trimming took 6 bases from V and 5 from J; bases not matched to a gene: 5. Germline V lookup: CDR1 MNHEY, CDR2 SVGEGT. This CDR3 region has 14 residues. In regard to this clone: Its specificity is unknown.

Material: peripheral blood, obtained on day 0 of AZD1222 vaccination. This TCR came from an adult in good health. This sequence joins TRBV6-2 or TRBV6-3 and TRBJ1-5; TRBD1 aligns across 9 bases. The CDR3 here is CASSPGQGYQPQHF. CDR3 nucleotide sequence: TGTGCCAGCAGCCCCGGACAGGGGTATCAGCCCCAGCATTTT.